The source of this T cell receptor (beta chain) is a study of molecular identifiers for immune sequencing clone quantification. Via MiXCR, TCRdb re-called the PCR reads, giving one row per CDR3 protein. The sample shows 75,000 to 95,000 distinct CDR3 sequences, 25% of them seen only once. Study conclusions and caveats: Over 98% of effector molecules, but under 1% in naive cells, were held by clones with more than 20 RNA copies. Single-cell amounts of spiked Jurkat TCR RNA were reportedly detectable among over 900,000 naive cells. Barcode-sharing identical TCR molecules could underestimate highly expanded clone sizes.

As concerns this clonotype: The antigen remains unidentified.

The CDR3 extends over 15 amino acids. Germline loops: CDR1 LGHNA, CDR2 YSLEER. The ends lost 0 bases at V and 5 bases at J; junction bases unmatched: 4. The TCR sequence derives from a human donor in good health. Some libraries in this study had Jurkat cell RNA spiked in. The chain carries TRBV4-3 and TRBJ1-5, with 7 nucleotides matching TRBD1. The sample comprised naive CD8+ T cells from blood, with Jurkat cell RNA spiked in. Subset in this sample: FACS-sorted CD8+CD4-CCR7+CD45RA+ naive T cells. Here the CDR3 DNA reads TGCGCCAGCAGCCAAGATACAGGGGCGGATCAGCCCCAGCATTTT. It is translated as CASSQDTGADQPQHF.